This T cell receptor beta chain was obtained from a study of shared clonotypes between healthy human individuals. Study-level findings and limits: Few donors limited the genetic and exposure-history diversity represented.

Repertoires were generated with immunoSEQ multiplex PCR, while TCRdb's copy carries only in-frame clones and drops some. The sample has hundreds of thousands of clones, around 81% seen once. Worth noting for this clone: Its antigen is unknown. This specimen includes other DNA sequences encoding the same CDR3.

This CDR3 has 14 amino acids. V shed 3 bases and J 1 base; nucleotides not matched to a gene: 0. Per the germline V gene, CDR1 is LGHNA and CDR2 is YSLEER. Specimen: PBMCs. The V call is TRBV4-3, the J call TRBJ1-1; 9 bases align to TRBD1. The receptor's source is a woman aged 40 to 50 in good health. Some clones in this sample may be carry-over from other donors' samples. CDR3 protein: CASSQGQGNTEAFF. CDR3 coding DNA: TGCGCCAGCAGCCAGGGACAGGGGAACACTGAAGCTTTCTTT.